Presented here are 30 T cell receptor beta chains from one specimen sequenced in a study of Graves' ophthalmopathy and Graves' hyperthyroidism. Transcripts of RNA were the source for amplifying TCR beta CDR3 regions. The authors performed first-round RT-PCR with HTBI primers and then a second-round multiplex PCR. TCRdb re-analysed the multiplex PCR reads in MiXCR, keeping a single row per CDR3 protein. The sample has 400,000 to 500,000 distinct CDR3 sequences; roughly 21% are singletons. The sample comprised peripheral blood. These receptors all stem from a woman aged 18-30 years with stable Graves' hyperthyroidism.

The table lists this clonotype with many counts. The rearrangement uses TRBV3-1 and TRBJ2-7; no firm D call. V gave up 1 base and J gave up 6 bases, with 7 bases separating them. The CDR3 length is 12 residues. Germline CDR1 LGHDT, CDR2 YNNKEL (reference sequence). The DNA of the CDR3 is TGTGCCAGCAGCCAAGCCACACGCGAGCAGTACTTC. It yields the protein CASSQATREQYF.

In its sample, this clonotype was seen many times. The chain has TRBV7-8 and TRBJ1-1, with TRBD1 identical over 10 bases. Looked up from germline, CDR1 is SGHVS and CDR2 is FQNEAQ. This CDR3 has 15 residues. The V segment lost 5 bases and the J segment 7 bases; nucleotides outside the gene matches: 10. CDR3 protein: CASSPQTGGPFEAFF. For the CDR3, the DNA is TGTGCCAGCAGCCCCCAGACAGGGGGCCCTTTTGAAGCTTTCTTT.

The chain employs TRBV5-1 and TRBJ1-2, with TRBD1 as a possible D gene (5 bases). This CDR3 has 15 amino acids. Deletions cut 2 bases from V and 0 bases from J, with 11 bases between. Germline V gene lookup returns CDR1 SGHRS and CDR2 YFSETQ. This CDR3 reads CASSFSSTANYGYTF. The CDR3 DNA reads as TGCGCCAGCAGCTTTAGCTCGACAGCTAACTATGGCTACACCTTC.

This clonotype was counted only a few times. The chain combines TRBV5-1 with TRBJ2-7; D possibly corresponds to TRBD2 (5 bases). CDR1 and CDR2 (germline): SGHRS, YFSETQ. Trimming pared 4 bases from V and 2 bases from J, leaving 16 bases between. This CDR3 spans 15 amino acids. In DNA form, the CDR3 reads TGCGCCAGCAGCAAACGCACTAGTGGGACCTACGAGCAGTACTTC. It is translated as CASSKRTSGTYEQYF.

The chain uses TRBV6-2 or TRBV6-3 and TRBJ1-5, with D possibly matching TRBD1 (6 bases). Germline assignment: CDR1 MNHEY and CDR2 SVGEGT. The CDR3 length is 13 residues. V lost 5 bases to trimming and J lost 11 bases, with 16 bases between them. CDR3 residues: CASSNQGTQTQHF. The CDR3 region has the DNA TGTGCCAGCAGTAACCAGGGGACCCAGACCCAGCATTTT.

The chain couples TRBV12-3 or TRBV12-4 to TRBJ1-2; 7 bases agree with TRBD1. The CDR3 is 15 amino acids. Trimming removed 5 bases from V and 0 bases from J; junction bases left unmatched: 6. The CDR3 loop is CASSQSGTANYGYTF. The CDR3 bases are TGTGCCAGCAGTCAATCCGGGACAGCTAACTATGGCTACACCTTC.

This clonotype was seen at least ten times. The gene calls are TRBV12-3 or TRBV12-4 and TRBJ1-2, with 9 bases that match TRBD1. J lost 5 bases, V lost 1 base, and 8 bases had no gene match. The CDR3 spans 16 residues. The CDR3 nucleotides are TGTGCCAGCAGTTTAGGACTACCGGGACAGGGATATGGCTACACCTTC. As protein: CASSLGLPGQGYGYTF.

The V and J genes are TRBV6-2 or TRBV6-3 and TRBJ2-5; D is perhaps TRBD1 (5 bases). In germline, CDR1 is MNHEY, CDR2 SVGEGT. Trimming removed 7 bases from V and 2 bases from J, with 11 bases in between. CDR3 length equals 13 residues. The CDR3 sequence: CASTWAGQETQYF. As DNA, the CDR3 is TGTGCCAGCACCTGGGCAGGGCAAGAGACCCAGTACTTC.

This clonotype was found many times. The chain has TRBV6-1 and TRBJ2-2, with D unclear. Germline values: CDR1 MNHNS, CDR2 SASEGT. V gave up 7 bases and J gave up 0 bases, with 18 bases separating them. There are 17 residues in the CDR3. The CDR3 loop reads CASNLFPGKANTGELFF. Here the CDR3 DNA reads TGTGCCAGCAATCTCTTCCCCGGCAAAGCGAACACCGGGGAGCTGTTTTTT.

This clonotype was recorded at least ten times. The rearrangement joins TRBV20-1 to TRBJ2-5, with 12 bases identical to TRBD2. The CDR3 spans 13 residues. Germline V gene sequence: CDR1 DFQATT, CDR2 SNEGSKA (reference sequence). V trimming: 6 bases; J trimming: 4 bases; junction bases outside the gene matches: 3. The CDR3 nucleotides read TGCAGTGCCCCACTAGCGGGAGGAGAGACCCAGTACTTC. It encodes CSAPLAGGETQYF.

This clonotype was counted many times. The J gene is TRBJ2-2, the V gene TRBV6-2 or TRBV6-3; D might be TRBD1 (6 bases). Germline V CDR1 and CDR2: MNHEY, SVGEGT. The CDR3 is made up of 13 amino acids. Trimming pared 10 bases from V and 4 bases from J, leaving 13 bases between. The CDR3: CATSTGLTGELFF. CDR3 in DNA: TGTGCCACCTCGACAGGTCTCACCGGGGAGCTGTTTTTT.

This clonotype was seen a handful of times. The chain joins TRBV6-5 to TRBJ2-7; D remains ambiguous. The CDR3 sequence is 13 residues long. Per the germline V gene, CDR1 is MNHEY and CDR2 is SVGAGI. V was clipped by 4 bases and J by 1 base, with 8 bases between them. CDR3: CASSSRMSYEQYF. The CDR3 DNA follows: TGTGCCAGCAGTTCCCGAATGTCCTACGAGCAGTACTTC.

The genes are TRBV19 and TRBJ2-3, with 7 bases that match TRBD2. V gave up 8 bases and J gave up 2 bases; unmatched junction bases: 7. The CDR3 is 14 amino acids. Germline CDR1 reads LNHDA; CDR2 reads SQIVND (reference sequence). CDR3 sequence: CASGRREPTDTQYF. The CDR3 bases are TGTGCCAGTGGAAGGCGGGAGCCCACAGATACGCAGTATTTT.

This sequence joins TRBV12-5 and TRBJ1-2; no clear D. V lost 6 bases, J lost 4 bases, and 12 bases lay in between. Germline V gene lookup returns CDR1 LGHNT and CDR2 FRNRAP. This CDR3 contains 13 residues. This chain's CDR3 is CASGPPNVYGYTF. DNA of the CDR3: TGTGCTAGTGGCCCTCCGAACGTCTATGGCTACACCTTC.

At least ten counts were recorded for this clonotype. The chain joins TRBV7-3 to TRBJ1-2; a weak D match, TRBD1 (5 bases). This CDR3 comprises 14 residues. V shed 2 bases and J shed 5 bases, with 12 bases lying between them. The germline V gene has CDR1 SGHTA and CDR2 FQGTGA. CDR3 bases: TGTGCCAGCAGCTTATTGCCAGGGACGTATGGCTACACCTTC. It yields the protein CASSLLPGTYGYTF.

Only one count was recorded for this clonotype. CDR3 loop: CSAGQGNTIYF. The CDR3 coding sequence is TGCAGTGCTGGACAGGGAAACACCATATATTTT. This rearrangement joins TRBV20-1 to TRBJ1-3, with D possibly TRBD1 on 6 matching bases. The CDR3 length is 11 residues. Germline lookup yields CDR1 DFQATT and CDR2 SNEGSKA (reference sequence). Trimming removed 5 bases from V and 4 bases from J, with 6 bases in between.

There are many counts of this clonotype. This sequence joins TRBV5-1 and TRBJ2-5, with a tentative D call TRBD2 (5 bases). Trimming removed 5 bases from V and 2 bases from J, with 19 bases in between. The CDR3 is 16 residues long. The germline CDR1 and CDR2 sequences are SGHRS and YFSETQ. The CDR3 nucleotides are TGCGCCAGCAGTCGTGAGGGAGTCGGAGGACAAGAGACCCAGTACTTC. This gives the protein CASSREGVGGQETQYF.

This clonotype was seen ten or more times. The rearrangement uses TRBV29-1 and TRBJ1-5; D not resolved. V was clipped by 6 bases and J by 7 bases, with 16 bases between them. Germline CDR1 reads SQVTM; CDR2 reads ANQGSEA. There are 13 residues in the CDR3. The CDR3 nucleotides read TGCAGCGTCTCTAAGGGAGGAGGGCAGCCCCAGCATTTT. Translation gives CSVSKGGGQPQHF.

In its sample, this clonotype was seen a few times. The rearrangement links TRBV28 to TRBJ2-7; 7 nucleotides match TRBD2. This CDR3 has 14 amino acids. CDR1 MDHEN and CDR2 SYDVKM come from the germline V gene. The V and J ends lost 4 bases and 0 bases, in that order; junction bases with no gene match: 3. The CDR3 here is CASSSLAVSYEQYF. DNA of the CDR3: TGTGCCAGCAGTTCTCTAGCGGTCTCCTACGAGCAGTACTTC. The variable domain in full, completed from reference TRBV28 and TRBJ2-7, reads DVKVTQSSRYLVKRTGEKVFLECVQDMDHENMFWYRQDPGLGLRLIYFSYDVKMKEKGDIPEGYSVSREKKERFSLILESASTNQTSMYLCASSSLAVSYEQYFGPGTRLTVT.

Ten or more counts support this clonotype. The rearrangement uses TRBV6-2 or TRBV6-3 and TRBJ1-6; 10 nucleotides agree with TRBD1. The ends lost 7 bases at V and 8 bases at J; junction bases unmatched: 26. CDR1 and CDR2 (germline): MNHEY, SVGEGT. The CDR3 sequence is 21 residues long. The CDR3 DNA follows: TGTGCCAGCAACCGACGACCGTTGGGACAGGGGTCGTTTGTTATTGATTCACCCCTCCACTTT. It translates to CASNRRPLGQGSFVIDSPLHF.

This clonotype was counted at least ten times. The CDR3 sequence is CSARDVLATSYEQYF. As DNA, the CDR3 is TGCAGTGCTAGAGATGTACTAGCGACCTCCTACGAGCAGTACTTC. This chain uses TRBV20-1 with TRBJ2-7; TRBD2 matches 7 bases. V shed 0 bases, J shed 0 bases, and the junction held 5 bases outside the gene matches. The CDR3 length is 15 residues. Germline V CDR1 and CDR2: DFQATT, SNEGSKA (reference sequence).

This clonotype was counted many times. This rearrangement joins TRBV29-1 to TRBJ1-1; no definite D call. This CDR3 region has 12 residues. Looked up from germline, CDR1 is SQVTM and CDR2 is ANQGSEA. The germline V and J ends were trimmed by 4 bases and 1 base, with 7 bases remaining between them. CDR3 in DNA: TGCAGCGTTGGGATCCAGAACACTGAAGCTTTCTTT. Its protein product is CSVGIQNTEAFF.

This clonotype was counted at least ten times. The chain recombines TRBV27 with TRBJ2-5; D is unclear. This CDR3 has 13 residues. Germline CDR1 and CDR2: MNHEY and SMNVEV (reference sequence). V was pared by 10 bases and J by 5 bases, with 17 bases between. Here the CDR3 reads CATTPKEHETQYF. The CDR3 region has the DNA TGTGCCACCACCCCCAAGGAGCACGAGACCCAGTACTTC.

DNA of the CDR3: TGTGCCACCAGCAGAGATCTCAAGGGTGACTATGGCTACACCTTC. This encodes CATSRDLKGDYGYTF. The chain has TRBV15 and TRBJ1-2; D is ambiguous. This CDR3 has 15 residues. The V end lost 0 bases, the J end lost 3 bases, and 11 bases lay between the germline ends. Germline-derived CDR1 and CDR2 are LNHNV and YYDKDF (reference sequence). Full variable domain (rest looked up from reference TRBV15 and TRBJ1-2): DAMVIQNPRYQVTQFGKPVTLSCSQTLNHNVMYWYQQKSSQAPKLLFHYYDKDFNNEADTPDNFQSRRPNTSFCFLDIRSPGLGDTAMYLCATSRDLKGDYGYTFGSGTRLTVV.

As concerns this clonotype: This may come from a read error, since a much larger clone is one base off. The chain carries TRBV28 and TRBJ2-2; D possibly corresponds to TRBD1 (5 bases). Trimming removed 4 bases at V and 7 bases at J, with 19 bases between. The CDR3 runs 16 residues. Germline V gives CDR1 MDHEN, CDR2 SYDVKM. CDR3 region: CASSSSYRILIGELFF. CDR3 bases: TGTGCCAGCAGTTCATCATACAGGATTCTTATCGGGGAGCTGTTTTTT.

This clonotype has a count of ten or more. The gene calls are TRBV6-1 and TRBJ2-5, with 7 positions matching TRBD2. The V gene's germline CDR1 is MNHNS and CDR2 SASEGT. This CDR3 has 16 amino acids. V shed 6 bases and J 0 bases; nucleotides not matched to a gene: 10. CDR3 loop: CASRPLTSQYQETQYF. The CDR3 DNA reads TGTGCCAGCAGACCTTTGACTAGCCAGTACCAAGAGACCCAGTACTTC.

This clonotype has at least ten counts. The chain is built from TRBV7-9 and TRBJ2-7; the D call may be TRBD1 or TRBD2 (5 bases each). CDR1 and CDR2 (germline): SEHNR, FQNEAQ (reference sequence). V lost 2 bases and J 0 bases, leaving 11 bases between the germline ends. This CDR3 is built from 15 residues. The CDR3 bases are TGTGCCAGCAGCTTACCCCGGGACGGCTCCTACGAGCAGTACTTC. It translates to CASSLPRDGSYEQYF.

This clonotype was found many times. J is TRBJ1-1 and V is TRBV2; D is unresolved. Germline V gives CDR1 SNHLY, CDR2 FYNNEI. The CDR3 loop spans 14 amino acids. The germline V and J ends were trimmed by 7 bases and 0 bases, with 12 bases remaining between them. The CDR3 sequence is CASISTKMNTEAFF. DNA for the CDR3: TGTGCCAGCATCTCTACGAAAATGAACACTGAAGCTTTCTTT.

V usage is TRBV20-1 and J usage is TRBJ2-5, with 16 bases identical to TRBD2. The V gene end was trimmed by 6 bases and the J gene end by 4 bases; junction bases not matched to a gene: 8. Germline V lookup: CDR1 DFQATT, CDR2 SNEGSKA (reference sequence). This CDR3 has 16 amino acids. The CDR3 loop is CSAQGTSGRARETQYF. Here the CDR3 DNA reads TGCAGTGCCCAAGGGACTAGCGGGAGGGCCCGAGAGACCCAGTACTTC.

This clonotype has only a few counts. This chain joins TRBV19 and TRBJ2-4; D perhaps matches TRBD2 (6 bases). The CDR3 spans 15 residues. Trimming left V 3 bases short and J 0 bases short, with 9 bases between. In germline, CDR1 is LNHDA, CDR2 SQIVND (reference sequence). The CDR3 sequence is CASSIGSLAKNIQYF. DNA of the CDR3: TGTGCCAGTAGTATCGGGAGCTTAGCCAAAAACATTCAGTACTTC.